The 24 T cell receptor beta chains presented below share a single source sample, sequenced in a study of cytomegalovirus exposure and HLA in healthy donors. With 60 Vbeta and 13 Jbeta primers, the PCR was carried out. Sequencing was performed with immunoSEQ multiplex PCR; in TCRdb, only in-frame clones are kept and a portion is missing. The profile covers some 170,000 clones, with 70% to 80% appearing a single time and 9.7% taken by the ten largest. The sample consisted of PBMCs. The source is a man in his late teens or twenties in good health and CMV-seropositive.

A remark on this clone: Different DNA sequences within this sample yield the same CDR3. The chain employs TRBV7-9 and TRBJ2-2; D remains unclear. V lost 3 bases and J lost 5, with 4 bases in between. This CDR3 is 12 amino acids long. Germline loops: CDR1 SEHNR, CDR2 FQNEAQ (reference sequence). CDR3 DNA sequence: TGTGCCAGCAGCTTCGGGACCGGGGAGCTGTTTTTT. Amino acids: CASSFGTGELFF.

J is TRBJ1-2 and V is TRBV27, with unresolved D. The CDR3 spans 14 residues. Trimming pared 5 bases from V and 4 bases from J, leaving 14 bases between. Germline V gives CDR1 MNHEY, CDR2 SMNVEV (reference sequence). The CDR3 protein is CASSPNGSRYGYTF. The CDR3 coding sequence is TGTGCCAGCAGTCCTAACGGGTCCCGCTATGGCTACACCTTC.

This clone appeared a few times. The chain couples TRBV19 to TRBJ2-7; 7 bases align to TRBD1. The CDR3 has 16 residues. The germline V gene encodes CDR1 LNHDA and CDR2 SQIVND (reference sequence). V lost 2 bases, J lost 3 bases, and 10 bases stayed unmatched. The CDR3 sequence is CASSINRGGEDYEQYF. Here the CDR3 DNA reads TGTGCCAGTAGTATAAATCGAGGGGGCGAAGACTACGAGCAGTACTTC.

The chain employs TRBV27 and TRBJ1-5; possible D gene TRBD1, 5 bases. Trimming shortened V by 3 bases and J by 3 bases, and 9 bases separated the two germline ends. The CDR3 runs to 14 residues. Germline V gives CDR1 MNHEY, CDR2 SMNVEV (reference sequence). The CDR3 reads CASSLGQHNQPQHF. CDR3 nucleotide sequence: TGTGCCAGCAGTTTGGGGCAGCACAATCAGCCCCAGCATTTT.

The gene calls are TRBV27 and TRBJ2-1; D call uncertain. The germline V gene encodes CDR1 MNHEY and CDR2 SMNVEV (reference sequence). The CDR3 sequence is 13 residues long. Trimming removed 5 bases from V and 15 bases from J, with 20 bases in between. CDR3 in amino acids: CASSPSGPYLSFF. DNA of the CDR3: TGTGCCAGCAGTCCCTCCGGTCCTTATCTGTCGTTCTTC.

This chain joins TRBV2 and TRBJ2-5, with TRBD2 identical over 10 bases. Germline assignment: CDR1 SNHLY and CDR2 FYNNEI. J gave up 1 base and V 4 bases, and 3 bases lay outside the gene matches. This CDR3 region has 15 residues. The CDR3 loop is CASSGTSGTQETQYF. The CDR3 bases are TGTGCCAGCAGTGGAACTAGCGGGACCCAAGAGACCCAGTACTTC.

The chain combines TRBV9 with TRBJ2-1; maybe TRBD2 (6 bases). The CDR3 is made up of 14 amino acids. The V gene's germline CDR1 is SGDLS and CDR2 YYNGEE. With 4 bases removed from V and 9 bases from J, the gap between germline ends came to 17 bases. CDR3 amino acids: CASSPLSTGGEQFF. CDR3 nucleotide sequence: TGTGCCAGCAGCCCCCTGTCTACCGGGGGTGAGCAGTTCTTC.

V usage is TRBV9 and J usage is TRBJ2-2; 8 bases line up with TRBD2. The CDR3 sequence is 16 residues long. CDR1 is SGDLS, CDR2 YYNGEE, per germline. Germline trimming cut 0 bases from V and 4 bases from J; bases unmatched to any gene: 5. The chain's CDR3 is CASSVAVLAGTGELFF. CDR3 nucleotides: TGTGCCAGCAGCGTAGCTGTTCTAGCGGGCACCGGGGAGCTGTTTTTT.

The V gene is TRBV23-1, the J gene TRBJ2-1; TRBD2 is a possible D gene (7 bases). TRBV23-1 has ORF status, its function being uncertain. CDR3 length: 16 residues. Trimming removed 8 bases from V and 7 bases from J, with 24 bases in between. CDR3 residues: CASGPHGVGGLNEQFF. CDR3 coding DNA: TGCGCCAGCGGCCCCCACGGAGTGGGGGGGCTTAATGAGCAGTTCTTC.

This rearrangement joins TRBV7-8 to TRBJ2-2; 8 bases are shared with TRBD1. Unmatched junction bases numbered 4, after V lost 3 bases and J lost 4 bases. The V gene's germline CDR1 is SGHVS and CDR2 FQNEAQ. The length of the CDR3 is 15 residues. The CDR3 bases are TGTGCCAGCAGCTTCCTACAGGGGGTCACCGGGGAGCTGTTTTTT. Translating gives CASSFLQGVTGELFF.

In nucleotides, the CDR3 is TGTGCCAGCAGCGTAGGGACAGACTACACAGATACGCAGTATTTT. Its translation: CASSVGTDYTDTQYF. The chain uses TRBV9 and TRBJ2-3; perhaps TRBD1 as D (6 bases). Germline CDR1 is SGDLS and CDR2 is YYNGEE. Deletions cut 0 bases from V and 2 bases from J, with 10 bases between. CDR3 length: 15 amino acids.

The chain combines TRBV28 with TRBJ2-7; 9 bases line up with TRBD1. V trimming: 8 bases; J trimming: 6 bases; junction bases outside the gene matches: 14. Germline values: CDR1 MDHEN, CDR2 SYDVKM. This CDR3 contains 15 residues. DNA for the CDR3: TGTGCCAGCGCTGGGTCGGGGACAGGGAGTGTCGAGCAGTACTTC. This codes for CASAGSGTGSVEQYF.

The gene calls are TRBV27 and TRBJ2-3; 7 bases line up with TRBD1. There are 16 residues in the CDR3. The V gene end was trimmed by 4 bases and the J gene end by 1 base; junction bases not matched to a gene: 8. The germline V gene has CDR1 MNHEY and CDR2 SMNVEV (reference sequence). CDR3 sequence: CASSSPTGSGTDTQYF. The CDR3 DNA follows: TGTGCCAGCAGTTCCCCGACAGGGAGTGGCACAGATACGCAGTATTTT.

The V gene is TRBV6-1, the J gene TRBJ2-1, with 8 bases fitting TRBD2. Germline assignment: CDR1 MNHNS and CDR2 SASEGT. There are 15 residues in the CDR3. The V segment lost 6 bases and the J segment 10 bases; nucleotides outside the gene matches: 14. The CDR3 region has the DNA TGTGCCAGCAGGGGGACTAGTGGGGGGGCGTGGGAGCAGTTCTTC. It encodes CASRGTSGGAWEQFF.

This clone came up a few times. This chain links TRBV28 with TRBJ1-1; D possibly corresponds to TRBD1 (5 bases). V was cut by 11 bases and J by 2 bases, with 12 bases left in between. Germline V CDR1 and CDR2: MDHEN, SYDVKM. CDR3 size: 12 residues. In DNA, the CDR3 is TGTGCCGCGGGACCCCACAACACTGAAGCTTTCTTT. Translation: CAAGPHNTEAFF.

The chain is built from TRBV5-1 and TRBJ2-3, with a tentative D call TRBD2 (7 bases). Germline V lookup: CDR1 SGHRS, CDR2 YFSETQ. The CDR3 covers 16 residues. Trimming removed 6 bases from V and 1 base from J, with 18 bases in between. The CDR3: CASNLVGGPGTDTQYF. The CDR3 region has the DNA TGCGCCAGCAATCTAGTGGGGGGGCCGGGCACAGATACGCAGTATTTT.

The chain has TRBV18 and TRBJ1-3; the D is unclear. The CDR3 is made up of 14 amino acids. Germline CDR1 and CDR2: KGHSH and LQKENI. V gave up 2 bases and J gave up 0 bases, with 5 bases separating them. This chain's CDR3 is CASSPYNSGNTIYF. The CDR3, as DNA: TGTGCCAGCTCACCATATAACTCTGGAAACACCATATATTTT.

The CDR3 region is CASSSLPQGANDGYTF. CDR3 nucleotides: TGTGCCAGCAGCTCGCTCCCACAGGGGGCTAATGATGGCTACACCTTC. V and J are TRBV7-9 and TRBJ1-2; 9 bases are a match to TRBD1. The CDR3 covers 16 residues. From germline, CDR1 is SEHNR and CDR2 FQNEAQ (reference sequence). V dropped 4 bases and J dropped 6; count of bases not matched to a gene: 12.

V gene TRBV19 combines with J gene TRBJ2-7; D might be TRBD1 (6 bases). The germline CDR1 and CDR2 sequences are LNHDA and SQIVND (reference sequence). The CDR3 has 15 amino acids. Trimming left V 5 bases short and J 3 bases short, with 17 bases between. CDR3 in DNA: TGTGCCAGTAGTGCAACTGGGGGCCCCAACTACGAGCAGTACTTC. It specifies CASSATGGPNYEQYF.

This chain connects TRBV15 to TRBJ2-7; D call uncertain. The CDR3 runs to 13 residues. Germline CDR1 reads LNHNV; CDR2 reads YYDKDF (reference sequence). Trimming cost V 5 bases and J 0 bases, with 8 bases left between them. The CDR3 DNA is TGTGCCACCAGCCTGGCCAACTCCTACGAGCAGTACTTC. This gives the protein CATSLANSYEQYF.

CDR3: CASSTRTSGRAQEQFF. The CDR3 DNA follows: TGTGCCAGCAGCACGAGGACTAGCGGGAGAGCCCAAGAGCAGTTCTTC. The V call is TRBV9, the J call TRBJ2-1; 13 bases line up with TRBD2. This CDR3 contains 16 residues. After removal of 4 bases from V and 10 bases from J, the junction contained 11 bases not matched to a gene. Germline CDR1 and CDR2: SGDLS and YYNGEE.

This chain connects TRBV5-1 to TRBJ2-5, with D maybe TRBD1 (6 bases). The J call may be in error: the DNA end matches TRBJ2-7 better. The CDR3 length is 14 residues. CDR1 and CDR2 (germline): SGHRS, YFSETQ. The CDR3 spells CASRWGPPSYEQYF. The DNA of the CDR3 is TGCGCCAGCAGGTGGGGGCCCCCGTCCTACGAGCAGTACTTC.

The chain uses TRBV6-1 and TRBJ1-4; no firm D call. Germline V gene data show CDR1 as MNHNS and CDR2 as SASEGT. The CDR3 is made up of 15 amino acids. V gave up 5 bases and J gave up 0 bases, with 10 bases separating them. The chain's CDR3 is CASSQRIPTNEKLFF. CDR3 in DNA: TGTGCCAGCAGTCAGAGGATCCCAACTAATGAAAAACTGTTTTTT.

V and J are TRBV7-3 and TRBJ2-5; 9 positions match TRBD1. CDR1 and CDR2 from the germline V gene are SGHTA and FQGTGA. The CDR3 length is 15 residues. V shed 5 bases, J shed 5 bases, and the junction held 9 bases outside the gene matches. The CDR3 spells CASSAPGQGRETQYF. CDR3 nucleotide sequence: TGTGCCAGCAGCGCTCCGGGACAGGGTCGGGAGACCCAGTACTTC.